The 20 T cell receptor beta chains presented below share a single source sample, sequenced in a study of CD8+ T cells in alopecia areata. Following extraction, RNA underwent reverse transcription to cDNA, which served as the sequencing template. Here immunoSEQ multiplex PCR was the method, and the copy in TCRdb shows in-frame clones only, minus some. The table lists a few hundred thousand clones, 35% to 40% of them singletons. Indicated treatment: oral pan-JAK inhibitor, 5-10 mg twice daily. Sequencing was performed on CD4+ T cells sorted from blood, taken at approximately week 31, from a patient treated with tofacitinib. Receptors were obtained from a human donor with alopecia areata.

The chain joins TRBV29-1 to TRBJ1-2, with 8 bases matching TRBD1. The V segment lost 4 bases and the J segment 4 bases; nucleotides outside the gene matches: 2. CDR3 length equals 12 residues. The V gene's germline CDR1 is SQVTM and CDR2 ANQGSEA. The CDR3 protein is CSVGDRTYGYTF. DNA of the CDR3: TGCAGCGTTGGGGACAGGACCTATGGCTACACCTTC.

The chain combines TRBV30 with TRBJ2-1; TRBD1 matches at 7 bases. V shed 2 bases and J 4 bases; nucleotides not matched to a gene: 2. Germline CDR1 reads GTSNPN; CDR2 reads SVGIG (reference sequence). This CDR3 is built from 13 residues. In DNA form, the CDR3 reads TGTGCCTGGAGTAGACAGGGATACAATGAGCAGTTCTTC. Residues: CAWSRQGYNEQFF.

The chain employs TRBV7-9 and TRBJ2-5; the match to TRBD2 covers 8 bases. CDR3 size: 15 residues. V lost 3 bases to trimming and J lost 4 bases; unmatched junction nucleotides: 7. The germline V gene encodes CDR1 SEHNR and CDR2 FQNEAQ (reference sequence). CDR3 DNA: TGTGCCAGCAGCTTTTACGGGGGGGTCGGAGAGACCCAGTACTTC. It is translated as CASSFYGGVGETQYF.

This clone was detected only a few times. The CDR3, as DNA: TGTGCCAGCAGTGAGTTCAAAATAACTGGAGATACGCAGTATTTT. The encoded protein is CASSEFKITGDTQYF. V and J are TRBV2 and TRBJ2-3; D gene uncertain. The V end lost 3 bases, the J end lost 5 bases, and 15 bases lay between the germline ends. The CDR3 loop spans 15 amino acids. Germline CDR1 SNHLY, CDR2 FYNNEI.

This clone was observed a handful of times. For the CDR3, the DNA is TGTGCCAGCTCACCAGGGACAGGCCTGAACACCGGGGAGCTGTTTTTT. Its translation is CASSPGTGLNTGELFF. V and J are TRBV18 and TRBJ2-2, with 8 bases that match TRBD1. This CDR3 is 16 amino acids long. After removal of 2 bases from V and 1 base from J, the junction contained 3 bases not matched to a gene. Germline CDR1 KGHSH, CDR2 LQKENI.

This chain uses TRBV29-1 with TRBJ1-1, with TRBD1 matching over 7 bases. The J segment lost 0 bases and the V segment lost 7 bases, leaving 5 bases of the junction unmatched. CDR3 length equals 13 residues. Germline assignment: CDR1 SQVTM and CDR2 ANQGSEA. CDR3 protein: CSAPGGVNTEAFF. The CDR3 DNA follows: TGCAGCGCCCCAGGGGGGGTGAACACTGAAGCTTTCTTT.

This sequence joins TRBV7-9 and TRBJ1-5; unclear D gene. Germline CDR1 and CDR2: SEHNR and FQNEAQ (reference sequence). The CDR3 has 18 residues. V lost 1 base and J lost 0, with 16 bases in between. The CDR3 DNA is TGTGCCAGCAGCTTAGGAGGTTCTGGGCGGACTAGCAATCAGCCCCAGCATTTT. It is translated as CASSLGGSGRTSNQPQHF.

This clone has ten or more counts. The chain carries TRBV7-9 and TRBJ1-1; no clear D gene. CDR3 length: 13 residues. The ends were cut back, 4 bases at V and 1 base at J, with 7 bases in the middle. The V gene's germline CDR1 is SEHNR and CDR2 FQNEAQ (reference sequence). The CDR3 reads CASSSKANTEAFF. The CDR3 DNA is TGTGCCAGCAGCTCCAAGGCGAACACTGAAGCTTTCTTT. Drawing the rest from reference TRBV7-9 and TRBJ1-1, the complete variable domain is DTGVSQNPRHKITKRGQNVTFRCDPISEHNRLYWYRQTLGQGPEFLTYFQNEAQLEKSRLLSDRFSAERPKGSFSTLEIQRTEQGDSAMYLCASSSKANTEAFFGQGTRLTVV.

The CDR3 sequence is CASSPGNSYGYTF. The CDR3 DNA reads as TGCGCCAGCAGCCCGGGGAATAGCTATGGCTACACCTTC. This chain links TRBV5-1 with TRBJ1-2; D is uncertain. This CDR3 is 13 amino acids long. Looked up from germline, CDR1 is SGHRS and CDR2 is YFSETQ. Trimming shortened V by 4 bases and J by 4 bases, and 11 bases separated the two germline ends.

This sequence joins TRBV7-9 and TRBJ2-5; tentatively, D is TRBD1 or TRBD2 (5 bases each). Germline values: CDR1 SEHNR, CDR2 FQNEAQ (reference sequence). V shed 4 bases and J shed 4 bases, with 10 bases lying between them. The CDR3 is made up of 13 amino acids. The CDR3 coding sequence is TGTGCCAGCAGCTGGAATGGGGGAGAGACCCAGTACTTC. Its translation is CASSWNGGETQYF.

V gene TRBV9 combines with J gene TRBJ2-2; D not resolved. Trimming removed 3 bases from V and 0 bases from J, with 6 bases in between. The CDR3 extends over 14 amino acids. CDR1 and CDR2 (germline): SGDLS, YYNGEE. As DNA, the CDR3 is TGTGCCAGCAGCGGAGACTCGAACACCGGGGAGCTGTTTTTT. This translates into CASSGDSNTGELFF.

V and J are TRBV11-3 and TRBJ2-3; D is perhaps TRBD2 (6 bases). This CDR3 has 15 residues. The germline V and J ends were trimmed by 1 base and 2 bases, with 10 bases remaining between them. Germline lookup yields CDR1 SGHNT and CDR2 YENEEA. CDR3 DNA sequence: TGTGCCAGCAGCTTAGGCGGGGCCTCCACAGATACGCAGTATTTT. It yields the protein CASSLGGASTDTQYF.

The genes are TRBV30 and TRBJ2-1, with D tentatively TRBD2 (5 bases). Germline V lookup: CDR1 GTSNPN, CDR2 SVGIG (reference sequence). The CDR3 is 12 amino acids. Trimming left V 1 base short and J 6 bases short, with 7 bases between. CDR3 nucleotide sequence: TGTGCCTGGAGTGGCAGCGGCAATGAGCAGTTCTTC. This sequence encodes CAWSGSGNEQFF.

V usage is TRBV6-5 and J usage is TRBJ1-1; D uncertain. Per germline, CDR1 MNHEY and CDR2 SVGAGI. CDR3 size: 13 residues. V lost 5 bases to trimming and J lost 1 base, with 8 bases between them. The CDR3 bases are TGTGCCAGCAGTGTTCGGACGAACACTGAAGCTTTCTTT. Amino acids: CASSVRTNTEAFF.

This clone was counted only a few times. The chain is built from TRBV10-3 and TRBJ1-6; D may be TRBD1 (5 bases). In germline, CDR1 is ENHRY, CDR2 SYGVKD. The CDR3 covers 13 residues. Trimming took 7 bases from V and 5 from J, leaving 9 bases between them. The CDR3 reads CAIMETDNSPLHF. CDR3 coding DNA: TGTGCCATCATGGAGACAGATAATTCACCCCTCCACTTT.

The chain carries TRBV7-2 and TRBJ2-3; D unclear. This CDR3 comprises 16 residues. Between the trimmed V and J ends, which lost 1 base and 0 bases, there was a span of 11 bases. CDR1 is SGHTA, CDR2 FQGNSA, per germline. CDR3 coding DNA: TGTGCCAGCAGCTTAGTGAGGCCGCCTAGCACAGATACGCAGTATTTT. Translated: CASSLVRPPSTDTQYF.

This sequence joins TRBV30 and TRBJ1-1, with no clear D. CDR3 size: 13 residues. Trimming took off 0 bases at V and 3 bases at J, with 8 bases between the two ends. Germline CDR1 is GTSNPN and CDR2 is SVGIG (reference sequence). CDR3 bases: TGTGCCTGGAGTGTAATGGAGGACACTGAAGCTTTCTTT. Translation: CAWSVMEDTEAFF.

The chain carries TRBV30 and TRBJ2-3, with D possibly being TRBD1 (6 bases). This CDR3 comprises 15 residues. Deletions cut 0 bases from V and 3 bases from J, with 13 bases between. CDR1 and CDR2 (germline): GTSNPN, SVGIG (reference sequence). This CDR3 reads CAWSVLRGRTDTQYF. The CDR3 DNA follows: TGTGCCTGGAGTGTACTCAGGGGACGGACAGATACGCAGTATTTT.

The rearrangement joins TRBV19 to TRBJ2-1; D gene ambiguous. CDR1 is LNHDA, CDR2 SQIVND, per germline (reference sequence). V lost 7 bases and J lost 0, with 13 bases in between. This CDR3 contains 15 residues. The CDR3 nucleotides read TGTGCCAGTACCCGAGATGAGCGCTCCTACAATGAGCAGTTCTTC. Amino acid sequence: CASTRDERSYNEQFF.

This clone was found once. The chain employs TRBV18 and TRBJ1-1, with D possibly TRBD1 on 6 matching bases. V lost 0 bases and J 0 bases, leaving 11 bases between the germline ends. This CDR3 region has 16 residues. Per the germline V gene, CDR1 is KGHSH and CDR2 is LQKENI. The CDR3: CASSPPTGGLNTEAFF. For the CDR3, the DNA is TGTGCCAGCTCACCACCGACCGGGGGGCTGAACACTGAAGCTTTCTTT.